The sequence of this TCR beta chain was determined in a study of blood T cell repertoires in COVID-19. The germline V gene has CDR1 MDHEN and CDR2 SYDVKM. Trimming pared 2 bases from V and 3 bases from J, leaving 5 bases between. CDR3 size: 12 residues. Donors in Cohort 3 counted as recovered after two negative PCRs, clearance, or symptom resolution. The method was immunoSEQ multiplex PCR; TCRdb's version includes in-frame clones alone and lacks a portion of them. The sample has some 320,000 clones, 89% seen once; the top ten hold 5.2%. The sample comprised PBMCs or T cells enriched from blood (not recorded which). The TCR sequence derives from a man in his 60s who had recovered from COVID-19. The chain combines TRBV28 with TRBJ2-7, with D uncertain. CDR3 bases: TGTGCCAGCAGTTTACTACTCTACGAGCAGTACTTC. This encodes CASSLLLYEQYF. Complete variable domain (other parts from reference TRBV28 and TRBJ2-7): DVKVTQSSRYLVKRTGEKVFLECVQDMDHENMFWYRQDPGLGLRLIYFSYDVKMKEKGDIPEGYSVSREKKERFSLILESASTNQTSMYLCASSLLLYEQYFGPGTRLTVT.